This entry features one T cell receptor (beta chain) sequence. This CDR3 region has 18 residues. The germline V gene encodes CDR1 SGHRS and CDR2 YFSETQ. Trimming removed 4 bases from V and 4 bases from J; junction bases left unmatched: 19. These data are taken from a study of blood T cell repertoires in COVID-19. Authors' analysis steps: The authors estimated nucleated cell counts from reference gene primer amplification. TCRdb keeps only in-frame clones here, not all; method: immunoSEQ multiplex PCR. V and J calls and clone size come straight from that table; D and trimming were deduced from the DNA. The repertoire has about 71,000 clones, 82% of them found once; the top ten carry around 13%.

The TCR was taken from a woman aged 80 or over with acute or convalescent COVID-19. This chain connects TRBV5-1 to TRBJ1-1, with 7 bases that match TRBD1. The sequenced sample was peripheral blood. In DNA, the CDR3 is TGCGCCAGCAGCCGGGGCGCCGGGACAGCCCTCCCGAGCACTGAAGCTTTCTTT. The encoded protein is CASSRGAGTALPSTEAFF.